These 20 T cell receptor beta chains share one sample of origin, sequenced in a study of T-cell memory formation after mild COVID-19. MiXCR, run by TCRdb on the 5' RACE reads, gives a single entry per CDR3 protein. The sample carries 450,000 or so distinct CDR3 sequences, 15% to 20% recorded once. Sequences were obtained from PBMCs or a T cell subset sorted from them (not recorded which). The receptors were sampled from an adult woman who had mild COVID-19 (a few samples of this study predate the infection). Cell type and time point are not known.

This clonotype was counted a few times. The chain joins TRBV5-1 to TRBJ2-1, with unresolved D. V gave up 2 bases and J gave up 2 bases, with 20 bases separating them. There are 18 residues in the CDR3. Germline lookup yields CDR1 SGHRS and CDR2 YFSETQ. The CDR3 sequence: CASSFRSRAGRAYNEQFF. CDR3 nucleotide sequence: TGCGCCAGCAGCTTTAGGTCCCGTGCAGGTCGGGCCTACAATGAGCAGTTCTTC.

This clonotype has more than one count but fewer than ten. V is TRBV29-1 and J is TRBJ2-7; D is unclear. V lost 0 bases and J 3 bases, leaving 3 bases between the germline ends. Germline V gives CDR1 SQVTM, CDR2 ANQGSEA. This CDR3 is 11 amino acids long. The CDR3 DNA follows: TGCAGCGTTGAAGAGAGCTACGAGCAGTACTTC. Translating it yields CSVEESYEQYF.

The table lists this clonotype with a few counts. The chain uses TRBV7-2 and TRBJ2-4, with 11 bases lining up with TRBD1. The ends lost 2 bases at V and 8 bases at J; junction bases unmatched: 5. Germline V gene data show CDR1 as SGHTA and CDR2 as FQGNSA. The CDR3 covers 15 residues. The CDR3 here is CASSLRRTGGDIQYF. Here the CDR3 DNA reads TGTGCCAGCAGCTTACGCCGGACAGGGGGCGACATTCAGTACTTC.

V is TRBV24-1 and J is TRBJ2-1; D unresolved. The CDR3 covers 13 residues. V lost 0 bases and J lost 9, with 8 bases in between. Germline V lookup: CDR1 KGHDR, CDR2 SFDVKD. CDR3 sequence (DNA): TGTGCCACCAGTGATTTGTCGGCGATTGAGCAGTTCTTC. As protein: CATSDLSAIEQFF.

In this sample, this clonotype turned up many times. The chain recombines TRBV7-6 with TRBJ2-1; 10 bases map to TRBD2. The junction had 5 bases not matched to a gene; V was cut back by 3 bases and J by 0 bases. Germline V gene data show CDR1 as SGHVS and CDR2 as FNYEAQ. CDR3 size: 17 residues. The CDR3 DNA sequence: TGTGCCAGCAGCTTGCTAGCGGGGGCAAGCTCCTACAATGAGCAGTTCTTC. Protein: CASSLLAGASSYNEQFF. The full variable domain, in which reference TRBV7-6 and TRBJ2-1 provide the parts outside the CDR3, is GAGVSQSPRYKVTKRGQDVALRCDPISGHVSLYWYRQALGQGPEFLTYFNYEAQQDKSGLPNDRFSAERPEGSISTLTIQRTEQRDSAMYRCASSLLAGASSYNEQFFGPGTRLTVL.

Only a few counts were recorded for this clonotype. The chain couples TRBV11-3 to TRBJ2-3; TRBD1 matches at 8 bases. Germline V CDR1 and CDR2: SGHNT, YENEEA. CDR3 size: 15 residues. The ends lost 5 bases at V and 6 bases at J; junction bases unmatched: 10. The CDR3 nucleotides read TGTGCCAGCAGCCCGAGGCAGGGGGCGATGGATACGCAGTATTTT. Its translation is CASSPRQGAMDTQYF.

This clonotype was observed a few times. Here the CDR3 reads CASSSRTNLYNEQFF. In DNA, the CDR3 is TGCGCCAGCAGCTCCCGGACCAACCTCTACAATGAGCAGTTCTTC. The V and J genes are TRBV5-1 and TRBJ2-1, with D uncertain. This CDR3 is 15 amino acids long. The V and J ends lost 3 bases and 3 bases respectively, with 13 bases between them. CDR1 SGHRS and CDR2 YFSETQ come from the germline V gene.

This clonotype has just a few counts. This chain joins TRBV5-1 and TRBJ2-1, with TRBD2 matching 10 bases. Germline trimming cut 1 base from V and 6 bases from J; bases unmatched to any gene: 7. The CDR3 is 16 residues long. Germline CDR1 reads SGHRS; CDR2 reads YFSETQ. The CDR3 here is CASSLWPASGSNEQFF. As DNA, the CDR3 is TGCGCCAGCAGCTTGTGGCCGGCTAGCGGGAGCAATGAGCAGTTCTTC.

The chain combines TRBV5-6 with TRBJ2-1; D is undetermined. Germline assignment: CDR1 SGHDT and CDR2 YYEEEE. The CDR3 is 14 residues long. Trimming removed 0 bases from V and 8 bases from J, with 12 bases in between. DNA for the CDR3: TGTGCCAGCAGCTTGGGGACCAACCCGGATGAGCAGTTCTTC. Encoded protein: CASSLGTNPDEQFF.

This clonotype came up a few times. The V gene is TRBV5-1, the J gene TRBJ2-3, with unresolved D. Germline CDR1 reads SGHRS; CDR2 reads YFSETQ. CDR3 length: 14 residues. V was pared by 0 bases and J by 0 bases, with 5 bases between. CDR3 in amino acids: CASSLESSTDTQYF. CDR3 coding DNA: TGCGCCAGCAGCTTGGAGTCCAGCACAGATACGCAGTATTTT.

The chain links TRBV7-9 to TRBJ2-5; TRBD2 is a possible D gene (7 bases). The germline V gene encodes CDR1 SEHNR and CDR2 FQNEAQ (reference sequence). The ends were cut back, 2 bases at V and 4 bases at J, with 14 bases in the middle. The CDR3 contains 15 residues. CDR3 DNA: TGTGCCAGCAGCTTAACCGGGGGGCTCAGAGAGACCCAGTACTTC. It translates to CASSLTGGLRETQYF.

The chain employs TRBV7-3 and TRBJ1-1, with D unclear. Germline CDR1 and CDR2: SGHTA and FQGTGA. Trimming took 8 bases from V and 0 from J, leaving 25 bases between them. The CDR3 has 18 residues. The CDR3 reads CASYGPALGQAMNTEAFF. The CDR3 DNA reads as TGTGCCAGCTACGGGCCAGCACTTGGGCAGGCCATGAACACTGAAGCTTTCTTT.

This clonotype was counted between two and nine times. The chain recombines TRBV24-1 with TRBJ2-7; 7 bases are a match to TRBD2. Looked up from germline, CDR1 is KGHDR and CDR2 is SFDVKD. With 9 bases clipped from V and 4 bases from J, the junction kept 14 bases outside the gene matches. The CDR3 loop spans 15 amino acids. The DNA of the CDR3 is TGTGCCACCTCCCCCCGGGGCGGGGGATTGTACGAGCAGTACTTC. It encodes CATSPRGGGLYEQYF.

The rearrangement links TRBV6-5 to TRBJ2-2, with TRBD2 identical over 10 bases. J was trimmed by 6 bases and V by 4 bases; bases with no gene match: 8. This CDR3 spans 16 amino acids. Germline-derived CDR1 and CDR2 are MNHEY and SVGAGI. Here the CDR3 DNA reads TGTGCCAGCAGTTGGGGACTAGCGAGGAAAGCCGGGGAGCTGTTTTTT. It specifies CASSWGLARKAGELFF.

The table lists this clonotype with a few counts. DNA for the CDR3: TGTGCCAGCAGCCCGGACAGGGGGGGAGAAGAGACCCAGTACTTC. It yields the protein CASSPDRGGEETQYF. The chain links TRBV7-3 to TRBJ2-5, with TRBD1 identical over 10 bases. Germline assignment: CDR1 SGHTA and CDR2 FQGTGA. This CDR3 is 15 amino acids long. With V trimmed by 5 bases and J by 3 bases, 6 bases remained unmatched.

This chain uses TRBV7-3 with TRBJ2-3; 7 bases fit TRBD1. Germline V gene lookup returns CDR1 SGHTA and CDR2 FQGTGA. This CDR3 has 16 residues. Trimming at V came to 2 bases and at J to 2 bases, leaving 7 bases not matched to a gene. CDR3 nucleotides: TGTGCCAGCAGCTTAGGTGTCAGGGGGAACACAGATACGCAGTATTTT. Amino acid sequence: CASSLGVRGNTDTQYF.

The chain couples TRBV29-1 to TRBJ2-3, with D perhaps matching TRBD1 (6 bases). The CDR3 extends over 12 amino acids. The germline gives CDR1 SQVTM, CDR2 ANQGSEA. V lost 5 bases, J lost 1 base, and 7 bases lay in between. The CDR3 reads CSVRQGTDTQYF. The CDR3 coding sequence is TGCAGCGTTCGACAGGGCACAGATACGCAGTATTTT.

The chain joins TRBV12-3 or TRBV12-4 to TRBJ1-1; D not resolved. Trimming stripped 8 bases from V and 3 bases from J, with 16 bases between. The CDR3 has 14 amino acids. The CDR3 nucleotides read TGTGCCAGCGGATCCCGGACGTGGGACACTGAAGCTTTCTTT. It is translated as CASGSRTWDTEAFF.

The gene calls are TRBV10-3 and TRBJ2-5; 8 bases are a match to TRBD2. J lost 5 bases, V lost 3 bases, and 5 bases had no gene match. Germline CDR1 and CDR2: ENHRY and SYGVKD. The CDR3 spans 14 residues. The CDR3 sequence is CAISDGTSTETQYF. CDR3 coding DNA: TGTGCCATCAGTGATGGGACTAGTACTGAGACCCAGTACTTC.

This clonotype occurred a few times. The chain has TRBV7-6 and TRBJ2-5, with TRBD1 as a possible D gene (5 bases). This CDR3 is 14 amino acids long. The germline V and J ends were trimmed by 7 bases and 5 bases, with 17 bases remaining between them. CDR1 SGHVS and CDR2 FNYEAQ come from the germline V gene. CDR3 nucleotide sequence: TGTGCCAGCAAAACCGCAGGGCTGTTGGAGACCCAGTACTTC. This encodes CASKTAGLLETQYF.